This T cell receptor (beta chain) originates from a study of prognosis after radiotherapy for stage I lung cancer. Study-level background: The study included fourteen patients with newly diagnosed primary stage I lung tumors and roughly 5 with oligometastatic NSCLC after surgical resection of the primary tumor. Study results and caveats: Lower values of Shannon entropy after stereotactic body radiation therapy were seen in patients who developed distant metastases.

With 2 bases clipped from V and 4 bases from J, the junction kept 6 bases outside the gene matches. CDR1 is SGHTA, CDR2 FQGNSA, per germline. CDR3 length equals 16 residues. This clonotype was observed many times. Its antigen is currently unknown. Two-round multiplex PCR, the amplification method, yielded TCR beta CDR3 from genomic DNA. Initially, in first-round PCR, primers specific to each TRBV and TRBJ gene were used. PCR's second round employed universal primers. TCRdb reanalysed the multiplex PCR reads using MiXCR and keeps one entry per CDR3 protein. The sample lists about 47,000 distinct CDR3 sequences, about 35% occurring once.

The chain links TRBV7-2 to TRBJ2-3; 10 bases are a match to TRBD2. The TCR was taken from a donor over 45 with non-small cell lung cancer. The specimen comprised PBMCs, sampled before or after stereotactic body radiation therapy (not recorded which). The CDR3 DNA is TGTGCCAGCAGCTTACTAGCGGGAGTGGCCGCAGATACGCAGTATTTT. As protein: CASSLLAGVAADTQYF.